A selection of T cell receptor beta chains follows, all from one sample in a study of glioma-infiltrating T cells after dendritic cell vaccination. Generated by immunoSEQ multiplex PCR, the TCRdb table keeps only in-frame clones and is missing some. The sample holds fewer than 85,000 clones, around 90% seen once. The material was blood, obtained before dendritic cell vaccination. Receptors originate from a human donor with glioblastoma. CDR3s include the opening cysteine and the closing phenylalanine or tryptophan. Each record gives: D gene, clone size, J gene, V gene, CDR3 DNA, CDR3 protein. D genes are given only for firm matches. Not every row has a clone size; where given, it reads once, few, many or a size class.

>-|-|TRBJ1-3|TRBV6-5
TGTGCCAGCAGTCCCCAAGGACAGGGAAACACCATATATTTT
CASSPQGQGNTIYF
>TRBD1|-|TRBJ2-7|TRBV11-2
TGTGCCAGCAGCGCGTCACAAACAGGGGTCGAGCAGTACTTC
CASSASQTGVEQYF
>-|-|TRBJ1-2|TRBV5-8
TGTGCCAGCAGCTTTGGGGGCGATAACTATGGCTACACCTTC
CASSFGGDNYGYTF
>TRBD2|-|TRBJ2-7|TRBV11-2
TGTGCCAGCAGCTTGGGACTAGCTGGGGAGCAGTACTTC
CASSLGLAGEQYF
>-|-|TRBJ1-4|TRBV5-1
TGCGCCAGCAGCTTGGGACAGGAAAGTGAAAAACTGTTTTTT
CASSLGQESEKLFF
>TRBD1|medium-sized|TRBJ1-2|TRBV6-1
TGTGCCAGCAGGATGGGAACAGGGGGGGATGGCTACACCTTC
CASRMGTGGDGYTF
>TRBD2|once|TRBJ2-1|TRBV13
TGTGCCAGCAGCTTATCTAGCGGGAGAAATGAGCAGTTCTTC
CASSLSSGRNEQFF
>TRBD2|-|TRBJ2-3|TRBV5-1
TGCGCCAGCAGCTCGAGCGGGGATACCACAGATACGCAGTATTTT
CASSSSGDTTDTQYF
>-|-|TRBJ2-7|TRBV19
TGTGCCAGTACCTTCAGACCGGACAGAAGTCCCGTCTTC
CASTFRPDRSPVF
>-|once|TRBJ2-2|TRBV6-5
TGTGCCAGCTTAGTGGGGCCCGCGAACACCGGGGAGCTGTTTTTT
CASLVGPANTGELFF
>TRBD2|-|TRBJ2-4|TRBV5-1
TGCGCCAGCAGCTTAACGGGGGGGGTCGGATCCAAAAACATTCAGTACTTC
CASSLTGGVGSKNIQYF
>-|-|TRBJ1-2|TRBV27
TGTGCCACCCTCGGGGCAGGGGTTAACTATGGCTACACCTTC
CATLGAGVNYGYTF
>TRBD2|-|TRBJ2-7|TRBV10-3
TGTGCCATCCGAGCGTCGGGAGGGCTATACTACGAGCAGTACTTC
CAIRASGGLYYEQYF
>TRBD1|-|TRBJ1-2|TRBV19
TGTGCCAGTAAGTCGGACAGGGCCGACTATGGCTACACCTTC
CASKSDRADYGYTF
>-|-|TRBJ2-1|TRBV19
TGTGCCAGTAGTTCCACGGGATGGAGCTACAATGAGCAGTTCTTC
CASSSTGWSYNEQFF
>TRBD1|-|TRBJ1-4|TRBV6-5
TGTGCCAGCAGCTCAGTCAGGGGGCGCGTTGAAAAACTGTTTTTT
CASSSVRGRVEKLFF
>TRBD2|-|TRBJ2-5|TRBV5-1
TGCGCCAGCAGCTTGGAGCGGGGAGGGGAGACCCAGTACTTC
CASSLERGGETQYF
>-|-|TRBJ2-1|TRBV27
TGTGCCAGCAGTTTCTCGGGATTACTAGACAATGAGCAGTTCTTC
CASSFSGLLDNEQFF